The T cell receptor (beta chain) described here comes from a study of blood T cells in healthy people across ages. Donors were healthy Caucasian individuals from Russia aged roughly 6 to 90. V was pared by 6 bases and J by 6 bases, with 18 bases between. CDR3 length: 15 residues. The germline V gene encodes CDR1 MDHEN and CDR2 SYDVKM. With a J-beta primer mix and a sample-barcoded 5' primer, a second PCR ran about 7 to 12 cycles. TCRdb called the 5' RACE reads again in MiXCR, with one record for every CDR3 protein. The top ten clones hold 8.7% of a sample with hundreds of thousands of distinct CDR3 sequences, approximately 25% of them seen once. In addition, the sample was reused for a study of T cells of mothers and their children.

This receptor was taken from a boy aged 5-17 years in good health. The sample comprised blood. This chain connects TRBV28 to TRBJ2-1; TRBD2 might be the D (5 bases). The CDR3 reads CASSQTKKLGNEQFF. For the CDR3, the DNA is TGTGCCAGCAGCCAGACTAAGAAACTGGGCAATGAGCAGTTCTTC.